Shown below are 8 T cell receptor beta chains from a single sample sequenced in a study of T cells after yellow fever vaccination. TCRdb called the 5' RACE reads again in MiXCR, with one record for every CDR3 protein. This sample has around 140,000 distinct CDR3 sequences, with 7.7% found just once. The material sequenced was CD4+ T cells sorted from PBMCs, taken 5 days after the yellow fever booster vaccination. The origin of the receptors is a man aged 30 to 39 who received the YFV17D yellow fever vaccine.

This clonotype was observed at least ten times. This rearrangement joins TRBV20-1 to TRBJ2-3; 8 nucleotides agree with TRBD1. Germline V gene sequence: CDR1 DFQATT, CDR2 SNEGSKA (reference sequence). V was pared by 5 bases and J by 2 bases, with 3 bases of the junction left unmatched. CDR3 size: 13 residues. CDR3 amino acids: CSAGTGPTDTQYF. The CDR3 DNA is TGCAGTGCTGGGACAGGACCCACAGATACGCAGTATTTT.

Comments on this clonotype: A much larger clone differs by one base, so this may be a read error. The chain couples TRBV12-3 or TRBV12-4 to TRBJ2-2, with unresolved D. Trimming left V 7 bases short and J 4 bases short, with 10 bases between. The CDR3 consists of 13 residues. CDR3 sequence (DNA): TGTGCCAGCATTCCAGACTTCACCGGGGAGCTGTTTTTT. Its protein is CASIPDFTGELFF.

Many counts were recorded for this clonotype. V is TRBV5-1 and J is TRBJ2-7; D is perhaps TRBD2 (5 bases). This CDR3 is 12 amino acids long. The ends were cut back, 7 bases at V and 3 bases at J, with 11 bases in the middle. CDR1 SGHRS and CDR2 YFSETQ come from the germline V gene. The CDR3 DNA sequence: TGCGCCAGCCGGAGAGAGGGCTACGAGCAGTACTTC. Its protein is CASRREGYEQYF.

As for this clonotype: A read error may account for a junction end that differs from germline. Written as DNA, the CDR3 is TGTGCTAGCAGCTTAACCAGGGGAGGGGAGCTGTTTTTT. It yields the protein CASSLTRGGELFF. The V gene is TRBV7-7, the J gene TRBJ2-2, with D possibly TRBD1 on 6 matching bases. Looked up from germline, CDR1 is SSHAT and CDR2 is FNYEAQ (reference sequence). The length of the CDR3 is 13 residues.

This clonotype was counted at least ten times. J is TRBJ1-3 and V is TRBV20-1; D not certain. V was cut by 2 bases and J by 0 bases, with 8 bases left in between. The germline gives CDR1 DFQATT, CDR2 SNEGSKA (reference sequence). This CDR3 has 14 amino acids. CDR3 in amino acids: CSARQSSSGNTIYF. In DNA, the CDR3 is TGCAGTGCTAGACAGTCTAGCTCTGGAAACACCATATATTTT.

There are many counts of this clonotype. The gene calls are TRBV10-3 and TRBJ2-3, with 7 nucleotides matching TRBD2. Germline CDR1 reads ENHRY; CDR2 reads SYGVKD. CDR3 length equals 15 residues. Trimming cost V 6 bases and J 5 bases; bases outside gene matches: 11. This CDR3 is CAIRVSGGWVDTQYF. The CDR3 DNA sequence: TGTGCCATCAGAGTGTCGGGAGGTTGGGTAGATACGCAGTATTTT.

This clonotype was counted at least ten times. This sequence joins TRBV6-2 or TRBV6-3 and TRBJ2-7; D remains ambiguous. The V and J ends lost 5 bases and 2 bases respectively, with 10 bases between them. This CDR3 has 13 residues. Germline lookup yields CDR1 MNHEY and CDR2 SVGEGT. The CDR3 DNA reads TGTGCCAGCAGTCCCAATAGAGCCTACGAGCAGTACTTC. Translation: CASSPNRAYEQYF.

The count of this clonotype is one. Relative to the germline gene, one junction end is altered; a read error may explain this. The CDR3 here is CASSGLAESQEIQYF. CDR3 coding DNA: TGTGCCAGCAGTGGACTAGCGGAATCCCAAGAGATCCAGTACTTC. This chain uses TRBV2 with TRBJ2-5, with 9 positions matching TRBD2. This CDR3 is built from 15 residues. Germline V lookup: CDR1 SNHLY, CDR2 FYNNEI.